The 16 T cell receptor beta chains given below trace back to one sample, sequenced in a study of CD8+ T cells in alopecia areata. The sample's treatment: oral pan-JAK inhibitor, 5-10 mg twice daily. It was cDNA, reverse transcribed from extracted RNA, that served as the sequencing template. Sequencing used immunoSEQ multiplex PCR; TCRdb keeps in-frame clones, though not all of them. The sample carries some 110,000 clones, roughly 50% recorded once. The sample consisted of CD8+ T cells sorted from blood, taken at week 24, from a patient treated with tofacitinib. The receptors here all came from a human donor with alopecia areata.

This clone occurred once. J is TRBJ2-2 and V is TRBV6-5, with D maybe TRBD1 (6 bases). This CDR3 contains 14 residues. Germline CDR1 is MNHEY and CDR2 is SVGAGI. The germline V and J ends were trimmed by 8 bases and 6 bases, with 16 bases remaining between them. The CDR3 reads CASAGTPLSGELFF. In DNA, the CDR3 is TGTGCCAGCGCCGGGACACCCCTTTCCGGGGAGCTGTTTTTT.

V gene TRBV30 combines with J gene TRBJ2-7, with a tentative D call TRBD1 (5 bases). Per the germline V gene, CDR1 is GTSNPN and CDR2 is SVGIG (reference sequence). Trimming left V 4 bases short and J 2 bases short, with 9 bases between. The CDR3 loop spans 12 amino acids. This CDR3 reads CAWKGDTYEQYF. CDR3 in DNA: TGTGCCTGGAAAGGGGATACCTACGAGCAGTACTTC.

The chain couples TRBV6-5 to TRBJ1-2, with 7 bases aligning to TRBD1. Germline V gene lookup returns CDR1 MNHEY and CDR2 SVGAGI. Trimming cost V 2 bases and J 2 bases; bases outside gene matches: 5. The CDR3 consists of 15 residues. The CDR3 nucleotides are TGTGCCAGCAGTTACGGACAGGCGGGCAACTATGGCTACACCTTC. It translates to CASSYGQAGNYGYTF.

This rearrangement joins TRBV2 to TRBJ1-6; D unresolved. Germline CDR1 reads SNHLY; CDR2 reads FYNNEI. The CDR3 sequence is 14 residues long. Trimming removed 4 bases at V and 0 bases at J, with 4 bases between. CDR3 in DNA: TGTGCCAGCAGTGGCCTCTCCTATAATTCACCCCTCCACTTT. This gives the protein CASSGLSYNSPLHF.

The chain couples TRBV2 to TRBJ2-1, with 8 bases that match TRBD2. The ends lost 5 bases at V and 5 bases at J; junction bases unmatched: 11. In germline, CDR1 is SNHLY, CDR2 FYNNEI. The CDR3 has 16 amino acids. The CDR3 DNA reads as TGTGCCAGCAGTCCCCAGGGCGGGACTAGAGACAATGAGCAGTTCTTC. Translation: CASSPQGGTRDNEQFF.

The chain has TRBV15 and TRBJ2-3; no clear D. Germline V CDR1 and CDR2: LNHNV, YYDKDF (reference sequence). This CDR3 has 14 residues. V dropped 0 bases and J dropped 4 bases, with 8 bases sitting between them. The CDR3: CATSREAESDTQYF. The CDR3, as DNA: TGTGCCACCAGCAGAGAGGCGGAGTCAGATACGCAGTATTTT.

The chain employs TRBV2 and TRBJ2-3, with D uncertain. The CDR3 loop spans 12 amino acids. Between the trimmed V and J ends, which lost 8 bases and 3 bases, there was a span of 9 bases. CDR1 is SNHLY and CDR2 is FYNNEI in the germline V gene. CDR3 coding DNA: TGTGCCAGCGCCGAAATGACAGATACGCAGTATTTT. Translated: CASAEMTDTQYF.

In this sample, this clone turned up a few times. The chain uses TRBV12-5 and TRBJ2-1, with unresolved D. V was cut by 7 bases and J by 6 bases, with 13 bases left in between. Per germline, CDR1 LGHNT and CDR2 FRNRAP. The CDR3 runs 13 residues. The CDR3 loop reads CASASGLSNEQFF. For the CDR3, the DNA is TGTGCTAGTGCTTCTGGCCTCTCCAATGAGCAGTTCTTC.

The V gene is TRBV15, the J gene TRBJ2-1; 12 bases fit TRBD2. Germline V gene data show CDR1 as LNHNV and CDR2 as YYDKDF (reference sequence). Unmatched junction bases numbered 3, after V lost 5 bases and J lost 4 bases. The CDR3 has 15 amino acids. The CDR3 coding sequence is TGTGCCACCAGCGGCGGACTAGCGGGGTACAATGAGCAGTTCTTC. Translating gives CATSGGLAGYNEQFF. Full variable domain (remainder filled in from reference TRBV15 and TRBJ2-1): DAMVIQNPRYQVTQFGKPVTLSCSQTLNHNVMYWYQQKSSQAPKLLFHYYDKDFNNEADTPDNFQSRRPNTSFCFLDIRSPGLGDTAMYLCATSGGLAGYNEQFFGPGTRLTVL.

The chain couples TRBV5-1 to TRBJ2-1; the D gene is possibly TRBD1 (6 bases). V shed 4 bases and J shed 7 bases, with 12 bases lying between them. The CDR3 consists of 13 residues. The germline gives CDR1 SGHRS, CDR2 YFSETQ. CDR3 region: CASSLTGMNEQFF. The CDR3 bases are TGCGCCAGCAGCCTAACAGGGATGAATGAGCAGTTCTTC.

The chain is built from TRBV4-1 and TRBJ2-3; D is perhaps TRBD1 (6 bases). V was trimmed by 1 base and J by 2 bases, leaving 7 bases between them. The CDR3 sequence is 14 residues long. Germline V lookup: CDR1 MGHRA, CDR2 YSYEKL. The CDR3 is CASSQVGATDTQYF. The DNA of the CDR3 is TGCGCCAGCAGCCAAGTGGGGGCCACAGATACGCAGTATTTT.

The CDR3 loop is CASSLDRWSEGNTEAFF. As DNA, the CDR3 is TGTGCCAGCAGCTTAGATCGTTGGTCGGAAGGGAACACTGAAGCTTTCTTT. The gene calls are TRBV11-2 and TRBJ1-1; D gene ambiguous. V lost 0 bases to trimming and J lost 1 base, with 15 bases between them. Germline CDR1 SGHAT, CDR2 FQNNGV. The CDR3 consists of 17 residues.

The gene calls are TRBV6-5 and TRBJ1-1; D is unresolved. Trimming removed 2 bases from V and 6 bases from J, with 10 bases in between. The CDR3 spans 13 residues. Germline lookup yields CDR1 MNHEY and CDR2 SVGAGI. For the CDR3, the DNA is TGTGCCAGCAGTTACGGCTTAACCGCTGAAGCTTTCTTT. Translating it yields CASSYGLTAEAFF.

This clone was recorded a few times. The chain couples TRBV27 to TRBJ2-3; no definite D call. CDR1 and CDR2 from the germline V gene are MNHEY and SMNVEV (reference sequence). Trimming removed 5 bases from V and 7 bases from J, with 7 bases in between. This CDR3 contains 11 residues. The CDR3 sequence: CASSSANTQYF. The CDR3 nucleotides read TGTGCCAGCAGTAGCGCTAATACGCAGTATTTT.

The genes are TRBV5-6 and TRBJ2-3; D remains ambiguous. The CDR3 sequence is 16 residues long. Germline V gene lookup returns CDR1 SGHDT and CDR2 YYEEEE. Trimming removed 1 base at V and 0 bases at J, with 12 bases between. CDR3 nucleotides: TGTGCCAGCAGCTTGTTCCCCGCAGCTAGCACAGATACGCAGTATTTT. This encodes CASSLFPAASTDTQYF. Drawing the rest from reference TRBV5-6 and TRBJ2-3, the complete variable domain is DAGVTQSPTHLIKTRGQQVTLRCSPKSGHDTVSWYQQALGQGPQFIFQYYEEEERQRGNFPDRFSGHQFPNYSSELNVNALLLGDSALYLCASSLFPAASTDTQYFGPGTRLTVL.

This sequence joins TRBV30 and TRBJ2-2; D is uncertain. The CDR3 has 11 residues. Trimming removed 2 bases from V and 7 bases from J, with 5 bases in between. The germline V gene encodes CDR1 GTSNPN and CDR2 SVGIG (reference sequence). For the CDR3, the DNA is TGTGCCTGGAGTCATAACGGGGAGCTGTTTTTT. Amino acids: CAWSHNGELFF.